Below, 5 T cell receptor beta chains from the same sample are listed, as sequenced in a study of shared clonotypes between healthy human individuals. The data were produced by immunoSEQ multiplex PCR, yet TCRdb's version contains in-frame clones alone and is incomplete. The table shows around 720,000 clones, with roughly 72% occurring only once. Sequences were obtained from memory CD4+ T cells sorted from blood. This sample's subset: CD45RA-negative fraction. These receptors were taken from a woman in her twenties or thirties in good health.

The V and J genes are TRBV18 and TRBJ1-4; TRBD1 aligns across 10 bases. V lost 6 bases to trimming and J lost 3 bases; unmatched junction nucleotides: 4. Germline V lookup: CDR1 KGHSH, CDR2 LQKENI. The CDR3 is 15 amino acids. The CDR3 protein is CASSRQGAANEKLFF. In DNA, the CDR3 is TGTGCCAGCTCGAGACAGGGGGCGGCTAATGAAAAACTGTTTTTT.

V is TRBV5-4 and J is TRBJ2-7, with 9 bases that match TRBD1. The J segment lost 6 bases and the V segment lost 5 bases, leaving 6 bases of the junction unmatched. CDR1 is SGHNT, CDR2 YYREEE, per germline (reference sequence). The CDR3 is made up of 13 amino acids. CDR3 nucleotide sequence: TGTGCCAGCAGTAGACAGGGGGTAGGCGAGCAGTACTTC. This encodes CASSRQGVGEQYF.

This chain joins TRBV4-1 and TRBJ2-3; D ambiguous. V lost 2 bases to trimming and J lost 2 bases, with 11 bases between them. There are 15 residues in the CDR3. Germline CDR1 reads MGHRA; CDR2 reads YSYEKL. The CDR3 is CASSQLSSYTDTQYF. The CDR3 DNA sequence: TGCGCCAGCAGCCAATTGTCATCTTACACAGATACGCAGTATTTT.

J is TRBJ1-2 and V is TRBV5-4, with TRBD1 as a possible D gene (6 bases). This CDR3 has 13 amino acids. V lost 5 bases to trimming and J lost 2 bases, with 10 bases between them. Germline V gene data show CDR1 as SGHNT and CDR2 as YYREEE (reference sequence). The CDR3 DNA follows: TGTGCCAGCAGAAACCAGGGGAACTATGGCTACACCTTC. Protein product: CASRNQGNYGYTF.

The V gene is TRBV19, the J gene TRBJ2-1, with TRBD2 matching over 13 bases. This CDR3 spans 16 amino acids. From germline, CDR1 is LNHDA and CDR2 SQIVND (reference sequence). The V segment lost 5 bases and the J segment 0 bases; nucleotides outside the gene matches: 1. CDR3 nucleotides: TGTGCCAGTAGTCGGACTAGCGGGAGCTCCTACAATGAGCAGTTCTTC. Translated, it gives CASSRTSGSSYNEQFF.